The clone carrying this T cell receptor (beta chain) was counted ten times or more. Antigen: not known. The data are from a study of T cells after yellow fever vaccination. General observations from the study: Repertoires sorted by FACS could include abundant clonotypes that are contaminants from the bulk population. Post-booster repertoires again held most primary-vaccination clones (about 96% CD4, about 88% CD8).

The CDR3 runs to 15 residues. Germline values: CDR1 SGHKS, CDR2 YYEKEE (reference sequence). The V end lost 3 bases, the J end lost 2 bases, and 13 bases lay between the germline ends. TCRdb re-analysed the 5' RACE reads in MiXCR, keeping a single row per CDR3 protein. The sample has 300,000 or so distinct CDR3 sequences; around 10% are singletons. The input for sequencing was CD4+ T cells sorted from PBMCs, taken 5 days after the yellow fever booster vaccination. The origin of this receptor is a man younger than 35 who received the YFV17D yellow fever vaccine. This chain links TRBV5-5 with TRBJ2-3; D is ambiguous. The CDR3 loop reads CASSSGLVFTDTQYF. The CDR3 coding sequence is TGTGCCAGCAGCTCCGGCTTAGTCTTCACAGATACGCAGTATTTT. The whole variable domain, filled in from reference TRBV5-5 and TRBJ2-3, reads DAGVTQSPTHLIKTRGQQVTLRCSPISGHKSVSWYQQVLGQGPQFIFQYYEKEERGRGNFPDRFSARQFPNYSSELNVNALLLGDSALYLCASSSGLVFTDTQYFGPGTRLTVL.